The rows below give T cell receptor beta chains drawn from one sample of a study of shared clonotypes between healthy human individuals. Some clones are missing from TCRdb's copy, which holds only in-frame ones; the method was immunoSEQ multiplex PCR. This sample has around 2.1 million clones, with approximately 96% found just once. The sample comprised naive CD4+ T cells sorted from blood. These receptors all come from a man between 18 and 29 years old in good health. Each CDR3 is given with its conserved first and last residue. Size is omitted from some rows. Given values are once, few, many or a class for expanded clones.

CAWRQSYEQYF TRBJ2-7 NA TRBV30
CASKGGGPVNEQFF TRBJ2-1 NA TRBV5-4
CASRPTGQDEAFF TRBJ1-1 once TRBV6-6
CASSPFPPGNEQFF TRBJ2-1 NA TRBV7-9
CASSWTANTGELFF TRBJ2-2 NA TRBV7-2
CASQRGRGSYNEQFF TRBJ2-1 NA TRBV27
CASSPSTGTGDSPLHF TRBJ1-6 NA TRBV27
CASRDGTGGLVGYTF TRBJ1-2 NA TRBV2
CASSPGHSNQPQHF TRBJ1-5 NA TRBV19
CASSQGLEGTVAQYF TRBJ2-5 NA TRBV16
CASSAGQGEGYTF TRBJ1-2 NA TRBV7-9
CASSLELTGVNTEAFF TRBJ1-1 NA TRBV5-4
CASQGGNEQYF TRBJ2-7 once TRBV6-5
CASRHTGTSPYIQYF TRBJ2-4 NA TRBV6-5